These 5 T cell receptor beta chains share one sample of origin, sequenced in a study of shared clonotypes between healthy human individuals. Some clones are missing from TCRdb's copy, which holds only in-frame ones; the method was immunoSEQ multiplex PCR. The table has around 2.1 million clones, around 95% seen once. Sequenced: naive CD4+ T cells sorted from blood. The subset: CD45RA+ positively selected. The receptors were gathered from a young man in good health.

The DNA for the CDR3 is TGTGCCAGCAGCCGGGAAAAGGGGCCCTATGGCTACACCTTC. Residues: CASSREKGPYGYTF. The chain combines TRBV14 with TRBJ1-2, with D possibly being TRBD1 (5 bases). Germline V gene sequence: CDR1 SGHDN, CDR2 FVKESK. There are 14 residues in the CDR3. Trimming left V 4 bases short and J 4 bases short, with 13 bases between.

The gene calls are TRBV7-3 and TRBJ2-5, with TRBD1 identical over 7 bases. Per the germline V gene, CDR1 is SGHTA and CDR2 is FQGTGA. V dropped 5 bases and J dropped 4; count of bases not matched to a gene: 4. The CDR3 consists of 13 residues. CDR3 loop: CASSETGLETQYF. CDR3 sequence (DNA): TGTGCCAGCAGCGAGACAGGGTTAGAGACCCAGTACTTC.

CDR3 in DNA: TGTGCCAGCAGTCCCTTTACGGGAGAGCAGTACTTC. It translates to CASSPFTGEQYF. The chain has TRBV11-3 and TRBJ2-7; tentatively, D is TRBD2 (5 bases). Germline CDR1 and CDR2: SGHNT and YENEEA. The CDR3 is made up of 12 amino acids. Trimming cost V 6 bases and J 7 bases, with 13 bases left between them.

The chain has TRBV5-1 and TRBJ2-5; TRBD2 is a possible D gene (6 bases). V lost 5 bases to trimming and J lost 5 bases, with 16 bases between them. The V gene's germline CDR1 is SGHRS and CDR2 YFSETQ. The CDR3 loop spans 14 amino acids. The CDR3 reads CASRPYGRGETQYF. DNA for the CDR3: TGCGCCAGCAGACCGTACGGACGGGGGGAGACCCAGTACTTC.

This chain joins TRBV5-8 and TRBJ2-3; D is perhaps TRBD2 (6 bases). V dropped 3 bases and J dropped 8 bases, with 10 bases sitting between them. CDR1 is SGHTS and CDR2 is YDEGEE in the germline V gene. CDR3 length: 12 residues. CDR3 DNA sequence: TGTGCCAGCAGCTCGGTGGGGGGTACGCAGTATTTT. Protein product: CASSSVGGTQYF.